One sample yielded the 17 T cell receptor beta chains listed below, sequenced in a study of T cells in Graves' hyperthyroidism and ophthalmopathy. RNA transcripts gave rise to amplified TCR beta CDR3 regions. First-round RT-PCR of the TCR CDR3 relied on the HTBI primer set. Each CDR3 protein is one row after TCRdb ran MiXCR on the multiplex PCR reads. The sample has about 540,000 distinct CDR3 sequences, 40% to 55% seen once. Sequencing was performed on peripheral blood or thyroid tissue (not recorded which). These receptors all come from a young woman with Graves' hyperthyroidism.

This clonotype was seen a handful of times. The V call is TRBV20-1, the J call TRBJ2-5; 14 positions match TRBD2. This CDR3 spans 17 amino acids. The ends lost 2 bases at V and 4 bases at J; junction bases unmatched: 9. CDR1 and CDR2 (germline): DFQATT, SNEGSKA (reference sequence). The CDR3 DNA follows: TGCAGTGCTAGACCCGTCGGACTAGCGGGGGGCAGAGAGACCCAGTACTTC. Translated, it gives CSARPVGLAGGRETQYF.

The V call is TRBV10-3, the J call TRBJ1-5, with D hard to call. CDR1 and CDR2 (germline): ENHRY, SYGVKD. V lost 3 bases to trimming and J lost 2 bases, with 14 bases between them. This CDR3 contains 16 residues. CDR3 in amino acids: CAISEEPRNGNQPQHF. CDR3 bases: TGTGCCATCAGTGAAGAACCGAGGAACGGCAATCAGCCCCAGCATTTT.

The rearrangement joins TRBV7-2 to TRBJ2-5; TRBD2 is a possible D gene (5 bases). The V gene's germline CDR1 is SGHTA and CDR2 FQGNSA. Between the trimmed V and J ends, which lost 5 bases and 7 bases, there was a span of 14 bases. The CDR3 consists of 13 residues. This CDR3 is CASSQDSGRTQYF. The CDR3 DNA follows: TGTGCCAGCAGCCAGGACTCAGGTCGGACCCAGTACTTC.

The rearrangement links TRBV7-9 to TRBJ1-2; 9 bases map to TRBD1. The germline V gene has CDR1 SEHNR and CDR2 FQNEAQ (reference sequence). J was trimmed by 8 bases and V by 0 bases; bases with no gene match: 4. This CDR3 is built from 14 residues. This CDR3 reads CASSLAGTGNGYTF. The CDR3 DNA follows: TGTGCCAGCAGCTTAGCCGGGACAGGGAACGGCTACACCTTC. Full variable domain (outside the CDR3, taken from reference TRBV7-9 and TRBJ1-2): DTGVSQNPRHKITKRGQNVTFRCDPISEHNRLYWYRQTLGQGPEFLTYFQNEAQLEKSRLLSDRFSAERPKGSFSTLEIQRTEQGDSAMYLCASSLAGTGNGYTFGSGTRLTVV.

This clonotype was picked up many times. This chain links TRBV10-2 with TRBJ1-4; a weak D match, TRBD1 (6 bases). Germline CDR1 and CDR2: WSHSY and SAAADI. The CDR3 has 14 amino acids. V was clipped by 7 bases and J by 4 bases, with 13 bases between them. DNA for the CDR3: TGCGCCAGCACCGGGGGCTACGGTAATGAAAAACTGTTTTTT. It yields the protein CASTGGYGNEKLFF.

This clonotype was recorded at least ten times. The chain is built from TRBV2 and TRBJ1-3; 8 bases are shared with TRBD1. CDR3 length: 16 residues. V shed 1 base, J shed 5 bases, and the junction held 7 bases outside the gene matches. Per germline, CDR1 SNHLY and CDR2 FYNNEI. The CDR3 protein is CASSEGTGNRRNTIYF. In nucleotides, the CDR3 is TGTGCCAGCAGTGAAGGGACAGGGAATCGTAGAAACACCATATATTTT.

This chain uses TRBV24-1 with TRBJ2-5; perhaps TRBD2 as D (5 bases). This CDR3 is 16 amino acids long. Germline lookup yields CDR1 KGHDR and CDR2 SFDVKD. V dropped 3 bases and J dropped 5 bases, with 18 bases sitting between them. The CDR3 region has the DNA TGTGCCACCAGTGATCCTGCAGGAGGACCTGGGGAGACCCAGTACTTC. This gives the protein CATSDPAGGPGETQYF.

The chain has TRBV10-3 and TRBJ1-2; 8 bases agree with TRBD1. The V and J ends lost 6 bases and 3 bases, in that order; junction bases with no gene match: 3. CDR3 size: 13 residues. Per the germline V gene, CDR1 is ENHRY and CDR2 is SYGVKD. The CDR3 region has the DNA TGTGCCATCAGCACAGGGGGGGACTATGGCTACACCTTC. The encoded protein is CAISTGGDYGYTF.

In its sample, this clonotype was seen a few times. The rearrangement uses TRBV14 and TRBJ1-2; a possible D gene is TRBD1 (6 bases). Trimming took off 0 bases at V and 11 bases at J, with 10 bases between the two ends. The CDR3 is made up of 12 amino acids. CDR1 is SGHDN and CDR2 is FVKESK in the germline V gene. Written as DNA, the CDR3 is TGTGCCAGCAGCCAAGATAGGGGGTTTTACACCTTC. Translating gives CASSQDRGFYTF.

This clonotype was detected many times. The chain links TRBV24-1 to TRBJ1-2; D gene unclear. Trimming took off 5 bases at V and 1 base at J, with 10 bases between the two ends. There are 14 residues in the CDR3. Germline V lookup: CDR1 KGHDR, CDR2 SFDVKD. DNA of the CDR3: TGTGCCACCAGTGGCAGGTCCCTTAACTATGGCTACACCTTC. Its protein product is CATSGRSLNYGYTF.

J is TRBJ1-4 and V is TRBV7-9; 8 bases match TRBD1. CDR1 is SEHNR, CDR2 FQNEAQ, per germline (reference sequence). This CDR3 region has 15 residues. With V trimmed by 4 bases and J by 5 bases, 6 bases remained unmatched. The DNA of the CDR3 is TGTGCCAGCAGCTCGGACAGGGCGGGGAATGAAAAACTGTTTTTT. This encodes CASSSDRAGNEKLFF. The full variable domain, in which reference TRBV7-9 and TRBJ1-4 provide the parts outside the CDR3, is DTGVSQNPRHKITKRGQNVTFRCDPISEHNRLYWYRQTLGQGPEFLTYFQNEAQLEKSRLLSDRFSAERPKGSFSTLEIQRTEQGDSAMYLCASSSDRAGNEKLFFGSGTQLSVL.

J is TRBJ1-5 and V is TRBV4-1; maybe TRBD1 (5 bases). Trimming stripped 3 bases from V and 4 bases from J, with 16 bases between. This CDR3 region has 16 residues. The V gene's germline CDR1 is MGHRA and CDR2 YSYEKL. For the CDR3, the DNA is TGCGCCAGCAGCCAGGGGGGAAGCCACCCGAATCAGCCCCAGCATTTT. Amino acids: CASSQGGSHPNQPQHF.

This clonotype was counted many times. The chain carries TRBV9 and TRBJ1-2; D gene uncertain. V lost 7 bases, J lost 6 bases, and 7 bases lay in between. The CDR3 is 10 amino acids. Germline lookup yields CDR1 SGDLS and CDR2 YYNGEE. CDR3 protein: CASGPDGYTF. The CDR3 DNA reads TGTGCCAGCGGACCAGATGGCTACACCTTC.

This chain uses TRBV29-1 with TRBJ1-1, with D tentatively TRBD1 (5 bases). The CDR3 extends over 10 amino acids. The V gene lost 8 bases and the J gene lost 11 bases, with 15 bases spanning the gap. Looked up from germline, CDR1 is SQVTM and CDR2 is ANQGSEA. DNA for the CDR3: TGCAGCAGTGAGGGGAAAGGTGCTTTCTTT. Translation gives CSSEGKGAFF.

The chain links TRBV9 to TRBJ2-7; 9 nucleotides line up with TRBD1. Per germline, CDR1 SGDLS and CDR2 YYNGEE. After removal of 4 bases from V and 7 bases from J, the junction contained 9 bases not matched to a gene. The CDR3 length is 14 residues. CDR3 protein: CASSPAGQGEEQYF. In nucleotides, the CDR3 is TGTGCCAGCAGCCCCGCGGGACAGGGAGAGGAGCAGTACTTC.

This clonotype was counted many times. The CDR3 here is CSVGGLGQPQHF. DNA of the CDR3: TGCAGCGTTGGGGGCCTTGGGCAGCCCCAGCATTTT. The V and J genes are TRBV29-1 and TRBJ1-5; D is possibly TRBD1 (5 bases). This CDR3 is built from 12 residues. Germline V gene lookup returns CDR1 SQVTM and CDR2 ANQGSEA. The V end lost 4 bases, the J end lost 7 bases, and 11 bases lay between the germline ends.

Comment on this clonotype: This clone may be a read error of a much larger clone one base away. The V and J genes are TRBV24-1 and TRBJ2-5, with D perhaps given as TRBD1 or TRBD2 (5 bases each). The CDR3 is 15 amino acids. From germline, CDR1 is KGHDR and CDR2 SFDVKD. The CDR3 spells CATSDYATGAETHYF. The CDR3 DNA is TGTGCCACCAGTGATTATGCCACCGGGGCGGAGACCCATTACTTC.